A selection of T cell receptor beta chains follows, all from one sample in a study of vaccination and CD4 T cells after COVID-19. Their specific antigens are unknown. Each CDR3 protein gets one entry after TCRdb re-called the PCR reads with MiXCR. The sample carries some 20,000 distinct CDR3 sequences, roughly 42% recorded once. The sample was CD4+ T cells from blood, cultured in vitro, taken before SARS-CoV-2 vaccination. Receptors originate from a human donor who had recovered from COVID-19. Both conserved end residues are part of each CDR3. A D gene is named only where the DNA matches it firmly. Not all rows give a size; the values are once, few, many and, for expanded clones, a class.

V: TRBV27
D: -
J: TRBJ1-5
size: -
DNA: TGTGCCAGCAGTCCCGATGGGGGGAATCAGCCCCAGCATTTT
CDR3: CASSPDGGNQPQHF

V: TRBV7-9
D: -
J: TRBJ1-1
size: few
DNA: TGTGCCAGCAGCTCCCCCGGGACTTCTACTTTCTTT
CDR3: CASSSPGTSTFF

V: TRBV11-2
D: -
J: TRBJ1-2
size: -
DNA: TGTGCCAGCAGCTTAGATAAGGGGTTCTATGGCTACACCTTC
CDR3: CASSLDKGFYGYTF

V: TRBV7-9
D: TRBD1
J: TRBJ1-1
size: -
DNA: TGTGCCAGCAGCTTTGACAGGGTATCAGCTTTCTTT
CDR3: CASSFDRVSAFF

V: TRBV6-1
D: -
J: TRBJ1-1
size: few
DNA: TGTGCCAGCAATCGCAGGCACGAAGCTTTCTTT
CDR3: CASNRRHEAFF

V: TRBV20-1
D: -
J: TRBJ2-3
size: -
DNA: TGCAGTGCTAGTCTGTCAGGGTTAACAGATACGCAGTATTTT
CDR3: CSASLSGLTDTQYF

V: TRBV20-1
D: -
J: TRBJ1-2
size: -
DNA: TGCAGTGCCCCTGTAGGACCCTCTAACTATGGCTACACCTTC
CDR3: CSAPVGPSNYGYTF

V: TRBV6-5
D: -
J: TRBJ2-7
size: few
DNA: TGTGCCAGCAGCTACAGCGCCTACGAGCAGTACTTC
CDR3: CASSYSAYEQYF

V: TRBV6-1
D: -
J: TRBJ2-7
size: -
DNA: TGTGCCAGCAGCAACCTGAAGGCCGCGGGGAGTGAGCAGTACTTC
CDR3: CASSNLKAAGSEQYF

V: TRBV6-5
D: -
J: TRBJ1-6
size: -
DNA: TGTGCCAGCAGTTTCGAGTCACCCCTCCACTTT
CDR3: CASSFESPLHF

V: TRBV7-8
D: -
J: TRBJ1-6
size: few
DNA: TGTGCCAGCAGCCGGGGCGGGACAAGGAATTCACCCCTCCACTTT
CDR3: CASSRGGTRNSPLHF

V: TRBV7-2
D: -
J: TRBJ1-1
size: -
DNA: TGTGCCAGCAGCTCGGGAGTGTTGGCCACTGAAGCTTTCTTT
CDR3: CASSSGVLATEAFF

V: TRBV5-1
D: TRBD1
J: TRBJ1-1
size: few
DNA: TGCGCCAGCAGCTTAGGGACAGGGACGATGAACACTGAAGCTTTCTTT
CDR3: CASSLGTGTMNTEAFF

V: TRBV6-1
D: -
J: TRBJ1-5
size: -
DNA: TGTGCCAGCAGTGCGGGGCCCTATCAGCCCCAGCATTTT
CDR3: CASSAGPYQPQHF

V: TRBV7-2
D: -
J: TRBJ1-5
size: -
DNA: TGTGCCAGCAGCGCCCAGGAGACAAATCAGCCCCAGCATTTT
CDR3: CASSAQETNQPQHF

V: TRBV3-1
D: TRBD2
J: TRBJ2-3
size: -
DNA: TGTGCCAGCAGCCAGGGACTAGCGGGGGGCACAGATACGCAGTATTTT
CDR3: CASSQGLAGGTDTQYF

V: TRBV5-1
D: TRBD2
J: TRBJ2-3
size: -
DNA: TGCGCCAGCAGCTTCGGACTAGCGGGGGTTGGAGATACGCAGTATTTT
CDR3: CASSFGLAGVGDTQYF

V: TRBV7-8
D: -
J: TRBJ1-5
size: -
DNA: TGTGCCAGCAGTATAACTCCGAATCAGCCCCAGCATTTT
CDR3: CASSITPNQPQHF

V: TRBV6-5
D: -
J: TRBJ1-1
size: few
DNA: TGTGCCAGCAGTTACTCCCGAGGGGGTGTGAACACTGAAGCTTTCTTT
CDR3: CASSYSRGGVNTEAFF

V: TRBV11-3
D: TRBD1
J: TRBJ1-1
size: few
DNA: TGTGCCAGCAGCACAGGGGGGGGGCGGGCTTTCTTT
CDR3: CASSTGGGRAFF

V: TRBV28
D: -
J: TRBJ1-1
size: -
DNA: TGTGCCAGCAGTCTCTGGAAGACAGTGAACACTGAAGCTTTCTTT
CDR3: CASSLWKTVNTEAFF

V: TRBV7-2
D: -
J: TRBJ2-5
size: few
DNA: TGTGCCAGCCGCCCTAGGAACCAAGAGACCCAGTACTTC
CDR3: CASRPRNQETQYF

V: TRBV7-2
D: TRBD2
J: TRBJ2-7
size: -
DNA: TGTGCCAGCAGCTCGGGAGGCTCATTTTACGAGCAGTACTTC
CDR3: CASSSGGSFYEQYF

V: TRBV19
D: -
J: TRBJ1-2
size: -
DNA: TGTGCCAGTAGTCTACAGCCGGTAATGGGGGGCTACACCTTC
CDR3: CASSLQPVMGGYTF

V: TRBV20-1
D: TRBD2
J: TRBJ2-1
size: -
DNA: TGCAGTGCTAGACAACGGAGACTAGCGGGAGGGCCAGGGTCCTACAATGAGCAGTTCTTC
CDR3: CSARQRRLAGGPGSYNEQFF

V: TRBV28
D: TRBD1
J: TRBJ1-2
size: few
DNA: TGTGCCAGCAGTTTTAGGGACAGGGGCTTGAGTGGCTACACCTTC
CDR3: CASSFRDRGLSGYTF

V: TRBV7-9
D: -
J: TRBJ2-1
size: -
DNA: TGTGCCAGCAGCATACTTATTACAGGGTCCTACAATGAGCAGTTCTTC
CDR3: CASSILITGSYNEQFF

V: TRBV5-4
D: -
J: TRBJ2-1
size: few
DNA: TGTGCCAGCAGCTTGCGGCTAGTTAGCAGTGGGCAGTTCTTC
CDR3: CASSLRLVSSGQFF

V: TRBV30
D: -
J: TRBJ1-5
size: -
DNA: TGTGCCTGGAGTGTAAGGGCAAAACAGCCCCAGCATTTT
CDR3: CAWSVRAKQPQHF